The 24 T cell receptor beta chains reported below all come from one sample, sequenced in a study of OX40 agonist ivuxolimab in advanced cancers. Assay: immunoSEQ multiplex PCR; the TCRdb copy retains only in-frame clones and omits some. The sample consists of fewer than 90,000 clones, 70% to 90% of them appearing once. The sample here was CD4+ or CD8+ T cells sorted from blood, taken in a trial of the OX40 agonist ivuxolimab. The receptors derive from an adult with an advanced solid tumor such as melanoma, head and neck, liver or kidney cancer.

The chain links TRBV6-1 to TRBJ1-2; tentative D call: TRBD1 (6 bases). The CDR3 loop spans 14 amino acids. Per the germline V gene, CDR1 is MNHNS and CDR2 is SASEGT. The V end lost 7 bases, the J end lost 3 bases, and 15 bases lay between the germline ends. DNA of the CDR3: TGTGCCAGCACCCCCCTCGACAGGCACTATGGCTACACCTTC. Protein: CASTPLDRHYGYTF.

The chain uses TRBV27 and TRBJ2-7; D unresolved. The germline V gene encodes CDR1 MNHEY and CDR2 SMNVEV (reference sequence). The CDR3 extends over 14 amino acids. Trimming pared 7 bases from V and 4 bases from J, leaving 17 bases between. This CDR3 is CASTLVAGVYEQYF. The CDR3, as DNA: TGTGCCAGCACTTTGGTGGCAGGTGTTTACGAGCAGTACTTC.

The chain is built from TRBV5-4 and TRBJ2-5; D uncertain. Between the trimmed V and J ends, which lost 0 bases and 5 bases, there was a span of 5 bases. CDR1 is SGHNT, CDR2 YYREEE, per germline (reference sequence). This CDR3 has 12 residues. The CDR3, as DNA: TGTGCCAGCAGCTTGGTGAGGGAGACCCAGTACTTC. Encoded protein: CASSLVRETQYF.

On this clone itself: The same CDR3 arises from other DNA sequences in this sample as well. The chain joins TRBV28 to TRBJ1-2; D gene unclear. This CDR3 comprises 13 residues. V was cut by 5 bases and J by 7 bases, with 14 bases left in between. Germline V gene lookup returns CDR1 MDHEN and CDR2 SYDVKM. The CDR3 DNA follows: TGTGCCAGCAGTCGGCGGGTCGGAAGTGGCTACACCTTC. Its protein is CASSRRVGSGYTF.

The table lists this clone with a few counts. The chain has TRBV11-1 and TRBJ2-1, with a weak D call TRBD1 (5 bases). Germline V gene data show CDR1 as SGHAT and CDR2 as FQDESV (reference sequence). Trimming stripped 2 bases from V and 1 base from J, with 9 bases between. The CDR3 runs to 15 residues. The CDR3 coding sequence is TGTGCCAGCAGCTTAAATAGGGGTTCCTACAATGAGCAGTTCTTC. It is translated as CASSLNRGSYNEQFF.

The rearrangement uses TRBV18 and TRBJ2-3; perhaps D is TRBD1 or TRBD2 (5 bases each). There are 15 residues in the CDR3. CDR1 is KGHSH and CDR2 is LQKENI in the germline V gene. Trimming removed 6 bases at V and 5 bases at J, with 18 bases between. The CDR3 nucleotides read TGTGCCAGCTCTGGGACGGGCTTGAGCCTAGATACGCAGTATTTT. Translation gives CASSGTGLSLDTQYF.

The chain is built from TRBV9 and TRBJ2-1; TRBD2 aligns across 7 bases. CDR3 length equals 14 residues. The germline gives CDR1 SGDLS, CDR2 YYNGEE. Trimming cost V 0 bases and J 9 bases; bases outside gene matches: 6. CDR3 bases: TGTGCCAGCAGCGTAGCGGGAGGCCCAGGTGAGCAGTTCTTC. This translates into CASSVAGGPGEQFF.

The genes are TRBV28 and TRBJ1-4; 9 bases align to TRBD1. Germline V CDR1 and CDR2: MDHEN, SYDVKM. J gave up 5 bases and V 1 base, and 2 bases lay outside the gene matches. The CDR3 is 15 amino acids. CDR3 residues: CASSLSGQGNEKLFF. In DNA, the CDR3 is TGTGCCAGCAGTTTATCGGGACAGGGAAATGAAAAACTGTTTTTT.

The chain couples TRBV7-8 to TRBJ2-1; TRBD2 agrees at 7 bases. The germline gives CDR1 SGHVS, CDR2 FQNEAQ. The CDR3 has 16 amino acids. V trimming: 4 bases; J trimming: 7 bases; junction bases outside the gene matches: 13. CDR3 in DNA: TGTGCCAGCAGCTCGCTTTCGGCGGGAGATGCTAATGAGCAGTTCTTC. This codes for CASSSLSAGDANEQFF.

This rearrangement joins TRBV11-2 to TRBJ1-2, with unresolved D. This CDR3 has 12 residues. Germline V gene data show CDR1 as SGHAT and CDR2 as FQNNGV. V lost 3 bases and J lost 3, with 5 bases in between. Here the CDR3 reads CASSFQDYGYTF. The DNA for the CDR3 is TGTGCCAGCAGCTTCCAGGACTATGGCTACACCTTC.

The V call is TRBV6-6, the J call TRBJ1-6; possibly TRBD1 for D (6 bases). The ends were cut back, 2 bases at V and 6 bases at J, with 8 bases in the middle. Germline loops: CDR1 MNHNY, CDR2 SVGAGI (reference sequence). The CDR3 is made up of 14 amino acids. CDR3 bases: TGTGCCAGCAGTTACGAAGGGGGTAATTCACCCCTCCACTTT. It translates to CASSYEGGNSPLHF.

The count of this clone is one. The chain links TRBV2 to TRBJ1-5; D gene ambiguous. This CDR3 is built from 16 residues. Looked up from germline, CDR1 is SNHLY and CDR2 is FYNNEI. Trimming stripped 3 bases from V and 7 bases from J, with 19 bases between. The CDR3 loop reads CASSDSPGKGLQPQHF. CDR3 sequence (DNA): TGTGCCAGCAGTGATTCCCCAGGTAAGGGCCTCCAGCCCCAGCATTTT.

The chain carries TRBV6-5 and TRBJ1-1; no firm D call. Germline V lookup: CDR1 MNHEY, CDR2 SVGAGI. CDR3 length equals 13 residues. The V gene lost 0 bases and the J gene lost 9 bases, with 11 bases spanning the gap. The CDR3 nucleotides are TGTGCCAGCAGTTACTCGAGAGGCATCAAAGCTTTCTTT. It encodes CASSYSRGIKAFF.

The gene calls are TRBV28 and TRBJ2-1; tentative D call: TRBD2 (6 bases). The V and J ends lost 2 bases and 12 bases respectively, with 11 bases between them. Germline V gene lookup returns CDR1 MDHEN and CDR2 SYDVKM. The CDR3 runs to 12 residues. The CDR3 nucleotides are TGTGCCAGCAGTTTAAGCGGGCCGGGGCAGTTCTTC. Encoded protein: CASSLSGPGQFF.

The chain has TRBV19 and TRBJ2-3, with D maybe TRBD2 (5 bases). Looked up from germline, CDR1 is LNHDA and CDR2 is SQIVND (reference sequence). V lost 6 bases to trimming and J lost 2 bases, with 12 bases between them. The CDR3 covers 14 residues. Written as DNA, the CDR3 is TGTGCCAGTAGACGGGGAGCTAACACAGATACGCAGTATTTT. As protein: CASRRGANTDTQYF.

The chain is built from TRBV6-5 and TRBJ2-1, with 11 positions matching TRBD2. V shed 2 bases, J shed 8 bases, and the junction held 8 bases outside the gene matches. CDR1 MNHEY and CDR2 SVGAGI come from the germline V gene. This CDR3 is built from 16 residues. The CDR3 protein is CASSYVAGGPRYEQFF. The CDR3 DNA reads TGTGCCAGCAGTTACGTAGCGGGAGGGCCTCGGTATGAGCAGTTCTTC.

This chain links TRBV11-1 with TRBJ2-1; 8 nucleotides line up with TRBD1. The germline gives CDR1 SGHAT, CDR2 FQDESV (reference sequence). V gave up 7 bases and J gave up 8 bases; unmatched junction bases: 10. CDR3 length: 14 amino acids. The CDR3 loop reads CASTGQGLAHEQFF. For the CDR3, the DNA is TGTGCCAGCACCGGACAGGGCTTAGCCCATGAGCAGTTCTTC.

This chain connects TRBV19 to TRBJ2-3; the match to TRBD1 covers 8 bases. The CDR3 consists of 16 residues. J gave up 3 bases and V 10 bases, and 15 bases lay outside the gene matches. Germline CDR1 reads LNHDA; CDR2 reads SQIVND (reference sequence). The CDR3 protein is CATQDQGAWNTDTQYF. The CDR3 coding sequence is TGTGCCACTCAGGATCAGGGGGCATGGAATACAGATACGCAGTATTTT.

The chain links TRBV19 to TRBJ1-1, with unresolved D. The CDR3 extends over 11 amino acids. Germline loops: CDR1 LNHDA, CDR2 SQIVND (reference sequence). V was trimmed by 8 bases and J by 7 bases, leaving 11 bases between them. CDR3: CASRAQVEAFF. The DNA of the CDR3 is TGTGCCAGTCGGGCTCAGGTTGAAGCTTTCTTT.

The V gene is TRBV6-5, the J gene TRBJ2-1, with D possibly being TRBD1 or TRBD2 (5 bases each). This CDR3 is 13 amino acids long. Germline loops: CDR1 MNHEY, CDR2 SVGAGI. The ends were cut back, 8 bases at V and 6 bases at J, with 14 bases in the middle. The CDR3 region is CASRDQSVNEQFF. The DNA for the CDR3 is TGTGCCAGCCGGGACCAGAGTGTCAATGAGCAGTTCTTC.

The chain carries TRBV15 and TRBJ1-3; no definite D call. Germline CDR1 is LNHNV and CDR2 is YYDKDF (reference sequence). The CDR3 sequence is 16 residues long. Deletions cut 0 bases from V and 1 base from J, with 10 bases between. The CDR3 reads CATSRDRESSGNTIYF. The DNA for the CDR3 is TGTGCCACCAGCAGAGATCGTGAGTCTTCTGGAAACACCATATATTTT.

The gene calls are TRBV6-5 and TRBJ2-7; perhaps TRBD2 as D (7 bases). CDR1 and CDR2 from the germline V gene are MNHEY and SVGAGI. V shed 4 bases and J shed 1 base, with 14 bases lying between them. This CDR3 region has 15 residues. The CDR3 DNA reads TGTGCCAGCAGTTCGGGGGCTAGCGGTTCCTACGAGCAGTACTTC. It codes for CASSSGASGSYEQYF.

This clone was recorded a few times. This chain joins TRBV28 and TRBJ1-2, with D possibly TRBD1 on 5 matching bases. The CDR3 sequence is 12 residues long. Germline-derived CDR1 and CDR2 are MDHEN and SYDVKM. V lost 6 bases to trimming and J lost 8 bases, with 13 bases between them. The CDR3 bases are TGTGCCAGCAGCTCCGTTCGGGGCGGCTACACCTTC. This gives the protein CASSSVRGGYTF.

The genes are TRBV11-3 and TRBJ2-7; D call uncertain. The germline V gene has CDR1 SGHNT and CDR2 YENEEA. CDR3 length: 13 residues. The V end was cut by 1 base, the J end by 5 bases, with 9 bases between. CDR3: CASSLAPRHEQYF. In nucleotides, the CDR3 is TGTGCCAGCAGCTTAGCCCCCCGACACGAGCAGTACTTC.